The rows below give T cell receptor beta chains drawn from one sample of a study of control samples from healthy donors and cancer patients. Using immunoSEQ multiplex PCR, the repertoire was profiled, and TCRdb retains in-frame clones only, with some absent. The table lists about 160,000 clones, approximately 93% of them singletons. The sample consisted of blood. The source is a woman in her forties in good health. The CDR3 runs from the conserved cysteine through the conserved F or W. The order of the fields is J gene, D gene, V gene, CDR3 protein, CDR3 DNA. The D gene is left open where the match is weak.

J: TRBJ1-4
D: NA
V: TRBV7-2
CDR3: CASSLPTGVVEKLFF
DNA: TGTGCCAGCAGCTTGCCGACAGGAGTGGTTGAAAAACTGTTTTTT

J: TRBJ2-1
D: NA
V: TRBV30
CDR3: CAWKPGSFNEQFF
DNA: TGTGCCTGGAAACCTGGATCCTTCAATGAGCAGTTCTTC

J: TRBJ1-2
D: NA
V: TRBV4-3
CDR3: CASSQLKLRGALLVSYGYTF
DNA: TGCGCCAGCAGCCAACTAAAACTAAGGGGTGCTCTTCTGGTGTCTTATGGCTACACCTTC

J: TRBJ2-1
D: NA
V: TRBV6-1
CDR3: CASSAPTDAGYNEQFF
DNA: TGTGCCAGCAGTGCGCCCACGGATGCCGGCTACAATGAGCAGTTCTTC

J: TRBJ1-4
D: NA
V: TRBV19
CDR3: CASSLRGRLREEKLFF
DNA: TGTGCCAGTAGCCTTAGAGGACGGTTGAGGGAAGAAAAACTGTTTTTT

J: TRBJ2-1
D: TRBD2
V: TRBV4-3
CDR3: CASSQEAGGSYNEQFF
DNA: TGCGCCAGCAGCCAAGAGGCGGGAGGGTCCTACAATGAGCAGTTCTTC

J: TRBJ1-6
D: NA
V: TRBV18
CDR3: CASSSGYNSPLHF
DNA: TGTGCCAGCTCATCAGGGTATAATTCACCCCTCCACTTT

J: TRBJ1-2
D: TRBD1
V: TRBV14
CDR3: CASSQDRGQSGYTF
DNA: TGTGCCAGCAGCCAAGACAGGGGGCAATCCGGCTACACCTTC

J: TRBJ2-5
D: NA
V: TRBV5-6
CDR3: CASSLVGGLETQYF
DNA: TGTGCCAGCAGCTTGGTGGGGGGACTAGAGACCCAGTACTTC

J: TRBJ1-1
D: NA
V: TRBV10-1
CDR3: CASSRGEGAAHF
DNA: TGCGCCAGCAGTCGAGGGGAAGGGGCCGCCCATTTT

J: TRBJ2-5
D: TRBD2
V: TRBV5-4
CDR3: CASRTGLAERETQYF
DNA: TGTGCCAGCAGAACGGGACTAGCGGAACGAGAGACCCAGTACTTC

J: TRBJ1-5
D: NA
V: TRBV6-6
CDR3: CASSPGRDPQLQHF
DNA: TGTGCCAGCAGCCCGGGACGTGATCCCCAGCTCCAGCATTTT

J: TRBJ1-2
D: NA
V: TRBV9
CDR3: CASSVEQGPRGYTF
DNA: TGTGCCAGCAGCGTAGAACAGGGCCCCAGAGGCTACACCTTC

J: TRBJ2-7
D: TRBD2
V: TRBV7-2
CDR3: CASSLAGLADYEQYF
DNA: TGTGCCAGCAGCTTAGCTGGACTAGCAGATTACGAGCAGTACTTC

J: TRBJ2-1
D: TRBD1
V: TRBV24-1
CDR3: CATSHTGTGVLSGQFF
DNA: TGTGCCACCAGTCACACCGGGACAGGGGTTCTCAGCGGGCAGTTCTTC

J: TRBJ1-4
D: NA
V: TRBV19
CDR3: CASTEGRRYEKLFF
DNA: TGTGCCAGTACGGAGGGCAGGAGATATGAAAAACTGTTTTTT

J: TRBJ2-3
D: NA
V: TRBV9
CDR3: CASSVDGDKTRTQYF
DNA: TGTGCCAGCAGCGTAGACGGGGACAAAACTCGGACGCAGTATTTT

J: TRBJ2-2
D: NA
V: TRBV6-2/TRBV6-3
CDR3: CASSSSGHSNTGELFF
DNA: TGTGCCAGCAGTTCGTCGGGACATTCGAACACCGGGGAGCTGTTTTTT

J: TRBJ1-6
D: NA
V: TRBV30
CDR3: CAWSLRSYDGTVNSPLHF
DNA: TGTGCCTGGAGCCTACGGTCATATGACGGGACGGTAAATTCACCCCTCCACTTT

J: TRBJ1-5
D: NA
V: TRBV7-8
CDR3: CASSLGGYSNQPQHF
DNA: TGTGCCAGCAGCTTAGGAGGTTATAGCAATCAGCCCCAGCATTTT

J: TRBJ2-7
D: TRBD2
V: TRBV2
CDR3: CASSERGIAAYEQYF
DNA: TGTGCCAGCAGTGAGCGGGGGATAGCGGCCTACGAGCAGTACTTC

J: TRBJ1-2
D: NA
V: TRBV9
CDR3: CASSAGVYGYTF
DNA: TGTGCCAGCAGCGCCGGGGTCTATGGCTACACCTTC

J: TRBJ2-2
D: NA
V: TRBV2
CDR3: CATTGTRVKNTGELFF
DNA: TGTGCCACCACCGGGACCAGGGTTAAGAACACCGGGGAGCTGTTTTTT

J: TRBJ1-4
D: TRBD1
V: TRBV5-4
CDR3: CASSRTGKEEKLFF
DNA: TGTGCCAGCAGTCGGACAGGGAAGGAGGAAAAACTGTTTTTT

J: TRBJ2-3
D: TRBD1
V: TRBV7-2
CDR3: CASSLEGIQGDTQYF
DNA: TGTGCCAGCAGCTTAGAGGGTATACAGGGGGATACGCAGTATTTT